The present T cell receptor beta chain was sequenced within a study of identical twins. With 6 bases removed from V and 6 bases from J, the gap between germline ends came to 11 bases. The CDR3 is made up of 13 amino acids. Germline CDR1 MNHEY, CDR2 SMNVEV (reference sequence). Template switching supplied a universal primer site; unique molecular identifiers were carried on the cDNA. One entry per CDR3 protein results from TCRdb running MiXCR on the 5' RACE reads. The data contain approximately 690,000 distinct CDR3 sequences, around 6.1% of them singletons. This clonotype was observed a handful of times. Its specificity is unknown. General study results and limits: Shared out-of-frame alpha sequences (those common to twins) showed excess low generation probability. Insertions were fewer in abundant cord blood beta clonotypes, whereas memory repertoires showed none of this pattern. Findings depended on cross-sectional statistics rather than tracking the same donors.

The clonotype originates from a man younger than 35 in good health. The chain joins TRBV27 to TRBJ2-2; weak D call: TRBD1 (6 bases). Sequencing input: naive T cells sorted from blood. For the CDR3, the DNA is TGTGCCAGCAGCCAACAGGGTTCCGGGGAGCTGTTTTTT. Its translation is CASSQQGSGELFF.